The TCR beta chain under discussion was sequenced for a study of cytomegalovirus exposure and HLA in healthy donors (TCRdb year 2017). About the study as a whole: An earlier analysis of roughly 610 of the donors reported approximately 260 Gb of sequence data and around 110 million unique TCR beta sequences obtained from around 180 million T cells. A separate validation cohort of roughly 130 different subjects was used in addition to the 666-subject first cohort. Typing coverage varied by locus: about 620-630 donors for A, B, C, DRB1 and DQB1; 500 to 550 for DQA1; approximately 570 for DPA1; under 490 for DPB1. To decide whether each TCR beta V gene segment behaved as functional or pseudogenic, an earlier analysis of fewer than 750 of the donors relied on high-throughput TCR beta sequencing. Across 398 genotyped donors of the cohort, an average of about 240,000 unique TCR beta nucleotide sequences per donor were sequenced, and roughly 20% of those sequences were non-productive. Because of strong linkage in the cohort, roughly five DR-DQ haplotypes were treated as single units for association and clustering. Alongside the repertoire data, information on donor age, sex, ethnicity and CMV serostatus was compiled. Of the approximately 400 genotyped donors, approximately 83% fell in the genetic ancestry cluster associated with self-reported Caucasian donors. In a later genetic analysis, genome-wide SNP genotypes for about 60% of the 666 donors were used, and that subset was treated as a discovery cohort. An early release that covered several hundred HLA-typed donors contained around 330 gigabases of sequencing data and some 87 million unique TCR sequences. Rather than drawing on any new phenotypic data, the later analysis identified candidate immune exposures from TCR beta sequences and the way those sequences occurred across donors. The study aimed to test whether signatures of past pathogen exposure could be identified by cataloging public T cell receptors. The study used immunosequencing to profile the T cell repertoires of 600 to 850 subjects and linked those repertoires to cytomegalovirus serostatus. All discovery cohort repertoires had been generated using a single sequencing platform. To study patterns of TCR occurrence, a later analysis re-analyzed previously published TCR beta repertoires from around 700 donors and added high-resolution HLA genotyping. To predict cytomegalovirus infection status, the study brought together high-throughput TCR immunosequencing, statistical association of individual TCRs with disease status, and machine learning. HLA typing included class I and class II loci at four-digit resolution.

The cohort was made up of 500 to 800 healthy bone marrow donors. Cohort members were all nominally healthy when sampled, although unrecorded immune exposures were likely present. The donor tested CMV seronegative and was one of the 352 seronegative cohort members. Each donor provided a peripheral blood sample, and peripheral blood mononuclear cells were used for TCR beta sequencing. Genomic DNA extraction from the blood cell samples was performed with the Qiagen DNeasy Blood Extraction Kit. To note about this clone: Which antigen it targets is not known. The sample holds no much larger clone one base away, and base qualities are not on file.

What the authors observed across the whole study: An association between a missense DCLRE1C variant and V-gene and J-gene trimming of TCR beta chains was found in a later genetic analysis and replicated in an independent cohort. Correlated functional status among segregating V segments might reflect linkage disequilibrium, but an unknown experimental factor could not be ruled out. In a later analysis, most CMV-associated TCR beta chains were found to appear HLA-restricted, with HLA associations seemingly driven largely by CMV exposure. In a later analysis, HLA-associated TCR beta chains were found to be more clonally expanded and to have lower generation probabilities than equally common non-associated chains. In this cohort, only TCR beta chains were sequenced, and detectable features were limited by the absence of alpha or paired-chain data. HLA typing was unavailable for some donors at each locus, so association tests used only the typed subset. A further reported finding was that TCR beta sequences accurately predicted the HLA-A and HLA-B alleles for most subjects in the first cohort. In vitro tests confirmed that a few of the cytomegalovirus-associated TCR beta chains recognize cytomegalovirus antigens. Some IMGT-functional V segments, including TRBV6-2 and TRBV6-3, could not be told apart with the 87-base-pair reads, so those segments were excluded. Strong co-occurrence of HLA alleles, especially DR and DQ, made assigning TCR associations to individual alleles difficult. For the cohort, immune exposure information was limited to CMV serostatus. A later analysis associated about 17,000 TCR beta sequences with specific HLA alleles at a false discovery rate of 0.05. The earlier analysis of approximately 540 of the donors excluded roughly 17 rarely observed V segments, including chromosome 9 orphons, because counts were too low. Across donors, most TCR sequences were observed very rarely, whereas some public TCRs were present in many individuals. In a later analysis, several top co-occurrence clusters were reported to appear linked to parvovirus B19, influenza, CMV and Epstein-Barr virus. A group of highly shared sequence variants was considered likely to be a technical artifact of the sequencing pipeline. The study gave a list of 150 to 200 TCR beta chains associated with cytomegalovirus. In a later analysis, the rate of TCR association differed among HLA loci, with DRB1 alleles having the most associated TCRs and HLA-C alleles having the fewest. Broadly in line with IMGT annotations, most TCR beta V segments showed up in productive rearrangements about 87% or about 30% of the time in an earlier analysis of 450 to 750 of the donors. According to a later genetic analysis, donors in an Asian-associated ancestry cluster had fewer N-insertions in productive TCRs than the approximately 700-donor mean. The authors suggested that the approach could potentially be extended to other disease states and immunological phenotypes. Presence/absence analyses assumed roughly uniform sequencing depth across donors, an assumption that may not hold. In both the original and validation cohorts, the classifier was reported to diagnose cytomegalovirus status with high specificity and sensitivity.

The library came from the immunoSEQ multiplex PCR assay. A mixture of 60 forward primers for TCR Vbeta segments and 13 reverse primers for TCR Jbeta segments was used in the multiplex PCR. The CDR3 region of rearranged TCR beta genes was amplified from genomic DNA by a multiplex PCR assay. On the Illumina HiSeq System, the amplified TCR beta libraries were sequenced as 87-base-pair reads. Per the authors' processing: In a later analysis, tens of millions of unique TCR beta chains were counted across the approximately 620 repertoires, and around 10 million of these chains were shared by at least two donors. Raw reads were error-corrected and collapsed into unique sequences with a nearest-neighbor algorithm that merged closely related sequences to remove PCR and sequencing errors. V, D and J gene segments were assigned by aligning CDR3 sequences to IMGT reference sequences. For a sequence to be retained, a match of at least six nucleotides was required to both a V gene segment and a J gene segment. A rearrangement was called productive if the CDR3 had no stop codons and remained in frame with V and J, and every other rearrangement was called non-productive. CDR3 was defined by IMGT convention, running from the second conserved V-encoded cysteine to the conserved J-encoded phenylalanine. The earlier analysis of about 620 of the donors excluded sequences that lacked an unambiguous match to a single V gene segment. An earlier analysis of 500 to 700 of the donors classified V segments as functional when productive rearrangements were above 56.7% and as segregating when the standard deviation between donors was above 5%. A statistical classification framework was built for diagnosing cytomegalovirus status from the catalog of TCR beta chain sequences. A later analysis assigned V and J genes by comparing TCR nucleotide sequences with IMGT/GENE-DB human TR gene sequences. The TCRdist pipeline was used in a later analysis to assign CDR3 sequences and most-parsimonious VDJ recombination scenarios. In a later analysis, every TCR beta chain was defined by the combination of its CDR3 amino acid sequence and its V-gene family, and reads without a unique V-gene family were dropped. In a later analysis, 450 to 600 highly shared, low-generation-probability nucleotide sequences were removed to address suspected cross-contamination and a sequencing artifact. In a later analysis, a clonal expansion index for each public chain was calculated from normalized within-repertoire ranks of inferred template counts. A later analysis computed generation probabilities with a VDJ recombination model fitted to out-of-frame rearrangements, and checked the results against IGoR. A later analysis scored TCR-TCR, TCR-HLA and TCR-CMV co-occurrence with hypergeometric tests, applying a repertoire-size bias correction to TCR pairs. To estimate false discovery rates, a later analysis permuted the HLA or CMV assignments 20 times. In a later analysis, co-occurring TCRs were grouped using DBSCAN, and TCRdist sequence similarity was added for clustering within HLA-allele-positive subsets. For co-occurrence clustering, repertoires with fewer than 30,000 or more than 120,000 public chains were excluded, along with roughly 5 repertoires with anomalous nucleotide sharing. TCRdb took over this immuneACCESS table, retaining in-frame rearrangements with V and J assigned. Such tables are incomplete; in checked studies, under half of the missing clones stem from an unresolved V gene, and the remainder is unexplained. V and J calls and clone size are as listed in that table; D and trimming were resolved from the DNA. Counted in this sample were 180,000 or so clones; about three quarters of them appeared once. The top ten clones comprise around 1.5% of the sample.

The CDR3 spans 15 residues, from the cysteine through the phenylalanine. Of the read, only the CDR3 DNA is kept; its 45 bases are in frame from base 1. V is shortened by 1 base, J by 0 bases, and the region joining them spans 10 bases. In the germline V gene (reference sequence), CDR1 corresponds to LNHNV and CDR2 to YYDKDF. The source of this sequence is a man aged 18 to 35 in good health and CMV-seronegative. The sample consisted of PBMCs. The receptor chain draws on TRBV15 and TRBJ2-7, and TRBD1 may be the D gene, going by 5 matching bases. The nucleotide sequence reads TGTGCCACCAGCAGAGGAACAGGTTACTCCTACGAGCAGTACTTC. Its product reads: CATSRGTGYSYEQYF.